One sample yielded the 18 T cell receptor beta chains listed below, sequenced in a study of blood T cell repertoires in COVID-19. Here immunoSEQ multiplex PCR was the method, and the copy in TCRdb shows in-frame clones only, minus some. The table lists approximately 170,000 clones, around 78% of them singletons, with under 4.5% in the top ten. Sequenced sample: PBMCs or T cells enriched from blood (not recorded which). These TCRs come from a woman between 45 and 60 years old who had recovered from COVID-19.

The chain combines TRBV6-4 with TRBJ1-1; a weak D match, TRBD1 (6 bases). V was shortened by 6 bases and J by 2 bases, with 13 bases between the two germline ends. This CDR3 has 14 amino acids. CDR1 is MRHNA and CDR2 is SNTAGT in the germline V gene. The DNA of the CDR3 is TGTGCCAGCAGGAGGACAGATACTAACACTGAAGCTTTCTTT. Protein product: CASRRTDTNTEAFF.

CDR3 loop: CASSLAGAGTEAFF. The CDR3 region has the DNA TGTGCCAGCAGCCTGGCAGGGGCTGGCACTGAAGCTTTCTTT. The chain links TRBV3-1 (or the pseudogene TRBV3-2) to TRBJ1-1, with a tentative D call TRBD1 (6 bases). CDR1 is LGHDT and CDR2 is YNNKEL in the germline V gene (reference sequence). The V end was cut by 4 bases, the J end by 4 bases, with 13 bases between. The CDR3 is 14 amino acids.

The V call is TRBV6-5, the J call TRBJ2-1; D possibly corresponds to TRBD2 (5 bases). Germline-derived CDR1 and CDR2 are MNHEY and SVGAGI. The CDR3 is 13 amino acids. Trimming cost V 3 bases and J 10 bases, with 13 bases left between them. The CDR3 DNA reads TGTGCCAGCAGTTATTATTTCGGGGAGGAGCAGTTCTTC. Encoded protein: CASSYYFGEEQFF.

This clone appeared once. The gene calls are TRBV28 and TRBJ1-1, with 7 nucleotides matching TRBD1. The CDR3 loop spans 15 amino acids. Germline V gene lookup returns CDR1 MDHEN and CDR2 SYDVKM. The V gene end was trimmed by 4 bases and the J gene end by 3 bases; junction bases not matched to a gene: 8. CDR3 loop: CASSSTQQGYTEAFF. The DNA for the CDR3 is TGTGCCAGCAGTTCCACGCAACAGGGGTACACTGAAGCTTTCTTT.

In its sample, this clone was seen once. The chain joins TRBV20-1 to TRBJ2-7, with 9 bases that match TRBD2. This CDR3 is 14 amino acids long. V shed 3 bases, J shed 6 bases, and the junction held 9 bases outside the gene matches. The V gene's germline CDR1 is DFQATT and CDR2 SNEGSKA (reference sequence). The CDR3: CSASMVAGVGEQYV. The CDR3 DNA is TGCAGTGCTAGTATGGTAGCGGGAGTAGGCGAGCAGTACGTC.

J is TRBJ1-2 and V is TRBV30; D unclear. Germline-derived CDR1 and CDR2 are GTSNPN and SVGIG (reference sequence). The V gene lost 2 bases and the J gene lost 0 bases, with 10 bases spanning the gap. This CDR3 region has 14 residues. The chain's CDR3 is CAWSLSTPNYGYTF. CDR3 bases: TGTGCCTGGAGTCTATCTACGCCTAACTATGGCTACACCTTC.

The rearrangement joins TRBV30 to TRBJ1-5, with D maybe TRBD1 (6 bases). Deletions cut 3 bases from V and 3 bases from J, with 9 bases between. The CDR3 sequence is 13 residues long. The germline CDR1 and CDR2 sequences are GTSNPN and SVGIG (reference sequence). In DNA form, the CDR3 reads TGTGCCTGGAGGACAGGCGACAATCAGCCCCAGCATTTT. Translation gives CAWRTGDNQPQHF.

The J gene is TRBJ1-5, the V gene TRBV25-1, with 8 bases matching TRBD1. This CDR3 contains 16 residues. V shed 5 bases and J 6 bases; nucleotides not matched to a gene: 12. Germline CDR1 MGHDK, CDR2 SYGVNS. CDR3 nucleotide sequence: TGTGCCAGCAGTCCCTCCCGGGGACAGGCTCGTCAGCCCCAGCATTTT. It yields the protein CASSPSRGQARQPQHF.

This chain connects TRBV10-2 to TRBJ1-5; perhaps TRBD1 as D (6 bases). V lost 4 bases and J 5 bases, leaving 9 bases between the germline ends. The germline CDR1 and CDR2 sequences are WSHSY and SAAADI. The CDR3 consists of 13 residues. This CDR3 reads CASSGGPDQPQHF. The CDR3 DNA reads as TGCGCCAGCAGTGGGGGGCCCGATCAGCCCCAGCATTTT.

This clone was observed at least ten times. J is TRBJ2-7 and V is TRBV6-2 or TRBV6-3; a weak D match, TRBD2 (6 bases). V was clipped by 6 bases and J by 5 bases, with 20 bases between them. CDR3 length: 15 amino acids. Germline V gene data show CDR1 as MNHEY and CDR2 as SVGEGT. In nucleotides, the CDR3 is TGTGCCAGCAGCTCTCCGGGACTCAACCCCCACGAGCAGTACGTC. It translates to CASSSPGLNPHEQYV.

This chain links TRBV12-2 with TRBJ2-5; TRBD2, the table's D call, was not compared with the DNA. TRBV12-2 has pseudogene status. The length of the CDR3 is 8 residues. The CDR3 sequence is CASRFMYF. The CDR3 region has the DNA TGTGCAAGTCGCTTTATGTACTTC.

This clone was found once. V usage is TRBV5-4 and J usage is TRBJ1-1; D is possibly TRBD1 (5 bases). This CDR3 contains 14 residues. Per the germline V gene, CDR1 is SGHNT and CDR2 is YYREEE (reference sequence). Trimming removed 4 bases at V and 0 bases at J, with 10 bases between. CDR3 in amino acids: CASSQNRMNTEAFF. DNA of the CDR3: TGTGCCAGCAGCCAGAACAGGATGAACACTGAAGCTTTCTTT.

This rearrangement joins TRBV28 to TRBJ1-5, with a possible D match to TRBD1 (5 bases). CDR3 size: 14 residues. Trimming cost V 5 bases and J 7 bases, with 15 bases left between them. Germline V gives CDR1 MDHEN, CDR2 SYDVKM. DNA of the CDR3: TGTGCCAGCAGTCAAGCGGGGCGCGAGCAGCCCCAGCATTTT. Translating it yields CASSQAGREQPQHF.

The rearrangement uses TRBV19 and TRBJ1-1; 9 bases align to TRBD1. This CDR3 is 18 amino acids long. Germline CDR1 LNHDA, CDR2 SQIVND (reference sequence). Unmatched junction bases numbered 16, after V lost 8 bases and J lost 0 bases. In DNA form, the CDR3 reads TGTGCCAGTGATCCGGGACAGGGACGGCTGGGGGTGAACACTGAAGCTTTCTTT. Translated, it gives CASDPGQGRLGVNTEAFF.

This clone was observed a few times. The gene calls are TRBV6-5 and TRBJ1-2, with 7 nucleotides matching TRBD1. Trimming cost V 2 bases and J 8 bases; bases outside gene matches: 8. CDR3 length: 14 residues. Per the germline V gene, CDR1 is MNHEY and CDR2 is SVGAGI. For the CDR3, the DNA is TGTGCCAGCAGTTACCGGACAGGCGTAGAAGGCTACACCTTC. Protein: CASSYRTGVEGYTF.

The chain employs TRBV5-1 and TRBJ2-5; TRBD1 might be the D (7 bases). Deletions cut 4 bases from V and 2 bases from J, with 12 bases between. The CDR3 length is 14 residues. Germline-derived CDR1 and CDR2 are SGHRS and YFSETQ. Here the CDR3 DNA reads TGCGCCAGCAGCCGCCAGGGGGGACAAGAGACCCAGTACTTC. Its translation: CASSRQGGQETQYF.

The chain couples TRBV3-1 (or the pseudogene TRBV3-2) to TRBJ1-2, with D uncertain. The CDR3 is 14 amino acids. The V gene's germline CDR1 is LGHDT and CDR2 YNNKEL (reference sequence). V was shortened by 4 bases and J by 7 bases, with 16 bases between the two germline ends. For the CDR3, the DNA is TGTGCCAGCAGCCTCCGGGAGGAGGTAGGTGGCTACACCTTC. Protein: CASSLREEVGGYTF.

This clone was counted between two and nine times. The chain uses TRBV7-6 and TRBJ1-1; 7 nucleotides match TRBD1. The CDR3 length is 15 residues. Per germline, CDR1 SGHVS and CDR2 FNYEAQ. J lost 1 base, V lost 1 base, and 3 bases had no gene match. CDR3 nucleotide sequence: TGTGCCAGCAGCTTAGACGGGACAGCGAACACTGAAGCTTTCTTT. The encoded protein is CASSLDGTANTEAFF.